These 21 T cell receptor beta chains came from one sample sequenced in a study of shared clonotypes between healthy human individuals (dated by TCRdb to 2020 to 2021). The library was prepared using the immunoSEQ multiplex PCR assay. Sourced from immuneACCESS, this table was stored by TCRdb with only in-frame sequences that have V and J called. A share of the clones is absent; for the studies checked, an unresolved V gene accounts for under half, and the remainder has no known explanation. Recorded for this sample are some 500,000 clones; approximately 80% of them occurred a single time. 9.5% to 15% of the sample belongs to the ten largest clones. The specimen was PBMCs. These receptors all come from a woman aged 40 to 50 in good health. Some clones in this sample may be carry-over from other donors' samples.

The gene calls are TRBV19 and TRBJ2-7, with a weak D call TRBD2 (6 bases). Trimming pared 3 bases from V and 0 bases from J, leaving 15 bases between. This CDR3 is 16 amino acids long. CDR1 and CDR2 (germline): LNHDA, SQIVND (reference sequence). The CDR3 spells CASSMWGDRSSYEQYF. DNA for the CDR3: TGTGCCAGTAGTATGTGGGGGGACCGGAGCTCCTACGAGCAGTACTTC.

The V call is TRBV27, the J call TRBJ1-2, with D possibly being TRBD1 (6 bases). Looked up from germline, CDR1 is MNHEY and CDR2 is SMNVEV (reference sequence). V was trimmed by 0 bases and J by 5 bases, leaving 16 bases between them. CDR3 length: 16 residues. The CDR3 DNA is TGTGCCAGCAGTTTATCACAGGGTCGAGCTTTATATGGCTACACCTTC. Translating it yields CASSLSQGRALYGYTF.

The chain recombines TRBV7-8 with TRBJ2-1; TRBD2 aligns across 9 bases. CDR1 and CDR2 from the germline V gene are SGHVS and FQNEAQ. CDR3 length: 15 residues. Unmatched junction bases numbered 4, after V lost 5 bases and J lost 2 bases. The CDR3 protein is CASSPLAGPYNEQFF. CDR3 nucleotides: TGTGCCAGCAGCCCCCTAGCGGGGCCCTACAATGAGCAGTTCTTC.

In its sample, this clone was seen once. The V call is TRBV7-9, the J call TRBJ2-3; 8 bases map to TRBD1. V lost 4 bases, J lost 5 bases, and 5 bases stayed unmatched. The germline CDR1 and CDR2 sequences are SEHNR and FQNEAQ (reference sequence). The CDR3 covers 14 residues. The CDR3 here is CASSWTGPGDTQYF. The CDR3 coding sequence is TGTGCCAGCAGCTGGACAGGGCCGGGAGATACGCAGTATTTT.

J is TRBJ2-7 and V is TRBV18, with 8 bases matching TRBD1. Trimming cost V 3 bases and J 4 bases; bases outside gene matches: 11. Germline loops: CDR1 KGHSH, CDR2 LQKENI. This CDR3 comprises 16 residues. The CDR3, as DNA: TGTGCCAGCTCACCGAACCCCGGGACAGGAATTTACGAGCAGTACTTC. Residues: CASSPNPGTGIYEQYF.

The genes are TRBV7-3 and TRBJ1-1; 8 bases map to TRBD1. The V and J ends lost 1 base and 7 bases, in that order; junction bases with no gene match: 5. CDR3 size: 14 residues. Germline V gives CDR1 SGHTA, CDR2 FQGTGA. The CDR3 nucleotides read TGTGCCAGCAGCTTAAATGGACAGGGCCTTGAAGCTTTCTTT. Translation gives CASSLNGQGLEAFF.

This chain uses TRBV5-1 with TRBJ1-5, with D perhaps TRBD1 (6 bases). The CDR3 is 14 amino acids. The V gene's germline CDR1 is SGHRS and CDR2 YFSETQ. Trimming pared 0 bases from V and 5 bases from J, leaving 9 bases between. In nucleotides, the CDR3 is TGCGCCAGCAGCTTGGGGTCAGGGGATCAGCCCCAGCATTTT. Encoded protein: CASSLGSGDQPQHF.

A single count supports this clone. A read error may produce the germline difference seen at one junction end. The chain links TRBV5-6 to TRBJ1-1; D gene uncertain. Germline CDR1 SGHDT, CDR2 YYEEEE. This CDR3 has 14 amino acids. CDR3 coding DNA: TGTGCCAGCAGCTTGGTGGGGTTGAACGCTGAAGCTTTCTTT. It encodes CASSLVGLNAEAFF.

The genes are TRBV25-1 and TRBJ2-7; D remains ambiguous. V was shortened by 3 bases and J by 2 bases, with 8 bases between the two germline ends. There are 13 residues in the CDR3. Per the germline V gene, CDR1 is MGHDK and CDR2 is SYGVNS. CDR3 nucleotides: TGTGCCAGCAGTGATCCCGGTCCCTACGAGCAGTACTTC. This sequence encodes CASSDPGPYEQYF.

The chain employs TRBV11-2 and TRBJ2-2; D is possibly TRBD2 (5 bases). The CDR3 is made up of 15 amino acids. V gave up 2 bases and J gave up 7 bases, with 14 bases separating them. The germline CDR1 and CDR2 sequences are SGHAT and FQNNGV. The CDR3 coding sequence is TGTGCCAGCAGCTTATCGTACGCCGCGGGCGGGGAGCTGTTTTTT. It is translated as CASSLSYAAGGELFF.

A remark on this clone: With a far larger clone one base away, a read error is the likely cause. The identical CDR3 is also encoded by other nucleotide sequences in the sample. The chain carries TRBV4-3 and TRBJ2-3; D uncertain. CDR1 and CDR2 (germline): LGHNA, YSLEER. CDR3 length: 14 amino acids. The DNA of the CDR3 is TGCGCCAGCAGTCAAGATAGCAGCCGGGCTACGCAGTATTTT. Its translation: CASSQDSSRATQYF.

The chain employs TRBV6-5 and TRBJ2-7, with 11 bases fitting TRBD2. Trimming cost V 6 bases and J 4 bases; bases outside gene matches: 8. CDR3 length: 15 residues. In germline, CDR1 is MNHEY, CDR2 SVGAGI. The CDR3 spells CASRRGTSGGYEQYF. The CDR3, as DNA: TGTGCCAGCAGACGGGGGACTAGCGGAGGGTACGAGCAGTACTTC.

This clone is a singleton in its sample. Possible read error: a much larger clone is one base away. The CDR3 carries no conserved terminal phenylalanine or tryptophan, so it likely arises from a read error. Because the CDR3's place on the DNA is in doubt, the DNA is left out and the CDR3 is given as listed by TCRdb. The chain uses TRBV21-1 and TRBJ2-7. TRBV21-1 corresponds to a pseudogene. The CDR3 contains 17 residues when both ends are counted. CDR3 amino acids: CASSKGGKGSSGYEQYL.

CDR3 DNA sequence: TGTGCCAGCAGCTTAGGGGGCAGCCTATCCTACGAGCAGTACTTC. The encoded protein is CASSLGGSLSYEQYF. The chain has TRBV7-2 and TRBJ2-7, with D perhaps matching TRBD1 (5 bases). CDR1 SGHTA and CDR2 FQGNSA come from the germline V gene. The CDR3 length is 15 residues. V was cut by 1 base and J by 1 base, with 11 bases left in between.

This clone has only a few counts. It differs at one base from a far larger clone, so likely a read error. The CDR3 ends on some other residue instead of the conserved phenylalanine or tryptophan, so this is likely a read error. The chain combines TRBV6-4 with TRBJ2-4; 8 bases fit TRBD2. V lost 3 bases, J lost 5 bases, and 0 bases stayed unmatched. CDR3 length: 13 amino acids. The V gene's germline CDR1 is MRHNA and CDR2 SNTAGT. The chain's CDR3 is CASSETSENIQYL. CDR3 nucleotide sequence: TGTGCCAGCAGTGAGACTAGCGAAAACATTCAGTACCTC.

For this clone: This may be a read error, as it is one base from a much larger clone. The rearrangement joins TRBV28 to TRBJ2-3; no clear D. Trimming left V 4 bases short and J 8 bases short, with 13 bases between. CDR1 and CDR2 from the germline V gene are MDHEN and SYDVKM. This CDR3 contains 13 residues. CDR3 coding DNA: TGTGCCAGCAGTTCCCTCGACACCGGTACGCAGTATTTT. Protein: CASSSLDTGTQYF.

This clone has just a few counts. This chain joins TRBV13 and TRBJ2-3, with 7 bases identical to TRBD1. Germline assignment: CDR1 PRHDT and CDR2 FYEKMQ (reference sequence). The trim removed 3 bases at V and 0 bases at J, leaving 3 bases unmatched. The CDR3 sequence is 15 residues long. The CDR3 DNA is TGTGCCAGCAGCTTGGGACAGACAAGCACAGATACGCAGTATTTT. Translation gives CASSLGQTSTDTQYF.

In the case of this clone: One base separates it from a far larger clone, so it is likely a read error. The V and J genes are TRBV30 and TRBJ2-7; no reliable D call. CDR1 is GTSNPN and CDR2 is SVGIG in the germline V gene (reference sequence). The CDR3 is made up of 15 amino acids. V lost 7 bases, J lost 2 bases, and 21 bases lay in between. CDR3 in DNA: TGTGCCTTAGCCTTGGACCAGGTAGTGGCCTACGAGCAGTACTTC. Translated, it gives CALALDQVVAYEQYF.

This chain joins TRBV28 and TRBJ1-4, with TRBD1 matching over 9 bases. CDR1 and CDR2 from the germline V gene are MDHEN and SYDVKM. Trimming removed 7 bases from V and 8 bases from J; junction bases left unmatched: 11. The CDR3 consists of 15 residues. The CDR3 reads CASITPGTGREKLFF. CDR3 nucleotide sequence: TGTGCCAGCATAACACCGGGGACAGGGCGCGAAAAACTGTTTTTT.

The chain joins TRBV10-1 to TRBJ2-1; the D gene is possibly TRBD2 (6 bases). The CDR3 has 13 residues. The V gene's germline CDR1 is WNHNN and CDR2 SYGVQD (reference sequence). Trimming removed 3 bases at V and 9 bases at J, with 12 bases between. This CDR3 is CASSDRGIGEQFF. The CDR3 DNA reads as TGCGCCAGCAGTGATCGGGGGATCGGTGAGCAGTTCTTC.

About this clone: This may be a read error: a much more frequent sequence differs by one nucleotide. The chain combines TRBV5-4 with TRBJ2-1, with 7 bases lining up with TRBD1. The CDR3 runs to 14 residues. The germline V gene encodes CDR1 SGHNT and CDR2 YYREEE (reference sequence). The CDR3 coding sequence is TGTGCCAGCAGCTTAGGGGGCGCGTACAATGAGCAGCTCTTC. This codes for CASSLGGAYNEQLF.